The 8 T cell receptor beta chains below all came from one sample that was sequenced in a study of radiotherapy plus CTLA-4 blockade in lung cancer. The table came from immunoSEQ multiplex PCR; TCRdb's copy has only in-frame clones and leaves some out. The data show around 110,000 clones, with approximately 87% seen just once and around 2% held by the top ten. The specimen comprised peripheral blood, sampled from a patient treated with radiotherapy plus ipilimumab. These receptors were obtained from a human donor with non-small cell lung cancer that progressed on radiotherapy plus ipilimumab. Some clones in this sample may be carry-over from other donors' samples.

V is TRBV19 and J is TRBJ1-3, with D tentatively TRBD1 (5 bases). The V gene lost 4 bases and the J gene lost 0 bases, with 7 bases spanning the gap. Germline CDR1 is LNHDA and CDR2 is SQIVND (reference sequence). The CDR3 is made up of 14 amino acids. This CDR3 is CASSTTASGNTIYF. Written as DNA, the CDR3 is TGTGCCAGTAGTACGACAGCCTCTGGAAACACCATATATTTT.

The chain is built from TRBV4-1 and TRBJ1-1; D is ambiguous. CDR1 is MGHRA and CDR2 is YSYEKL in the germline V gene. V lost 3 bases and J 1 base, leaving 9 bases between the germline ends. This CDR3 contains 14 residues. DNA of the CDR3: TGCGCCAGCAGCCAGGCCCCAGGGAACACTGAAGCTTTCTTT. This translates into CASSQAPGNTEAFF.

CDR3 residues: CASSLDPTGNTEAFF. CDR3 sequence (DNA): TGCGCCAGCAGCTTGGACCCTACGGGAAACACTGAAGCTTTCTTT. This rearrangement joins TRBV5-1 to TRBJ1-1, with D uncertain. The CDR3 loop spans 15 amino acids. Germline assignment: CDR1 SGHRS and CDR2 YFSETQ. With 0 bases removed from V and 2 bases from J, the gap between germline ends came to 11 bases.

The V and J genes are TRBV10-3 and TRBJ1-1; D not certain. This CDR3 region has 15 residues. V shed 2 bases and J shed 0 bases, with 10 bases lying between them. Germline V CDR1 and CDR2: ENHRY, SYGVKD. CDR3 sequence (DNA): TGTGCCATCAGTGAGGCCCCTACAGTGAACACTGAAGCTTTCTTT. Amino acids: CAISEAPTVNTEAFF.

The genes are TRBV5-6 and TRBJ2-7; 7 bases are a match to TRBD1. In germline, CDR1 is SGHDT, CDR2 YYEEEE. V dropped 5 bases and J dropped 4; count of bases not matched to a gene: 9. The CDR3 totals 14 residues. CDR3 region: CASSQYGQAYEQYF. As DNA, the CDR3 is TGTGCCAGCAGTCAATATGGACAGGCATACGAGCAGTACTTC.

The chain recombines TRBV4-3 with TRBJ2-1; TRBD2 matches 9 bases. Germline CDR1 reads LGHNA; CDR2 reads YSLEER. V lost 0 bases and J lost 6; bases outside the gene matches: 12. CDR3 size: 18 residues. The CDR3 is CASSQDLVGGGVLNEQFF. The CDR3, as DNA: TGCGCCAGCAGCCAAGATCTGGTGGGCGGGGGGGTACTCAATGAGCAGTTCTTC.

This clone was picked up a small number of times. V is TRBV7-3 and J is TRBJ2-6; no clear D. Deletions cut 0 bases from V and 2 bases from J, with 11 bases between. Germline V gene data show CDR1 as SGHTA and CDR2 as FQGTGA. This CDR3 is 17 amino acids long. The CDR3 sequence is CASSLTFSGPGANVLTF. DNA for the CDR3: TGTGCCAGCAGCTTAACTTTTAGTGGGCCTGGGGCCAACGTCCTGACTTTC.

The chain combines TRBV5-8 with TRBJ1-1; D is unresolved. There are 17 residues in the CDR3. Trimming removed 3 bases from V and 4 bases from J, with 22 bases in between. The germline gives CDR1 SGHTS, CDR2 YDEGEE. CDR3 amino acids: CASSSSPGSYRVTEAFF. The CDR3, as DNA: TGTGCCAGCAGCTCTTCACCGGGGTCTTATCGAGTCACTGAAGCTTTCTTT.